This is a list of T cell receptor beta chains from one sample in a study of blood T cell repertoires in COVID-19. Method: immunoSEQ multiplex PCR; TCRdb's copy keeps in-frame clones and lacks some. The table has about 160,000 clones, 82% seen once; the top ten hold 7%. Sequenced material: peripheral blood. The receptors here all came from a middle-aged woman with COVID-19, enrolled during active disease. CDR3s include the opening cysteine and the closing phenylalanine or tryptophan. Fields, in order: clone size, V gene, D gene, J gene, CDR3 protein, CDR3 DNA. A D gene is named only where the DNA matches it firmly. Some rows have no size entry. The others give once, few or many, or a class for an expanded clone.

once	TRBV5-3	-	TRBJ2-1	CARSFVTREQYEQFF	TGTGCCAGAAGTTTTGTTACTAGAGAGCAATATGAGCAGTTCTTC
-	TRBV7-9	-	TRBJ1-2	CASSTFGGYTF	TGTGCCAGCAGCACCTTCGGGGGCTACACCTTC
-	TRBV2	-	TRBJ1-6	CASSQYPNNSPLHF	TGTGCCAGCAGCCAATACCCTAATAATTCACCCCTCCACTTT
-	TRBV11-2	-	TRBJ2-2	CASSPDLGSGELFF	TGTGCCAGCAGCCCGGACTTGGGTTCCGGGGAGCTGTTTTTT
-	TRBV9	TRBD1	TRBJ1-6	CASSLYDRGMDSPLHF	TGTGCCAGCAGCCTATACGACAGGGGTATGGATTCACCCCTCCACTTT
-	TRBV6-5	TRBD1	TRBJ2-5	CASSPTGALGTQYF	TGTGCCAGCAGTCCGACAGGGGCCCTTGGGACCCAGTACTTC
-	TRBV24-1	-	TRBJ2-5	CATSDPPSETQYF	TGTGCCACCAGTGACCCCCCCTCAGAGACCCAGTACTTC
-	TRBV3-1/TRBV3-2	TRBD1	TRBJ1-4	CASSQEGGAANEKLFF	TGTGCCAGCAGCCAAGAAGGGGGCGCGGCGAATGAAAAACTGTTTTTT
-	TRBV28	-	TRBJ1-1	CASRPPHDPGNTEAFF	TGTGCCAGCAGACCCCCCCACGACCCAGGGAACACTGAAGCTTTCTTT
-	TRBV3-1/TRBV3-2	-	TRBJ2-2	CASRSGTRNTGELFF	TGTGCCAGCAGGTCCGGGACACGCAACACCGGGGAGCTGTTTTTT
-	TRBV4-2	TRBD2	TRBJ2-1	CASSQDQSGRGYNEQFF	TGTGCCAGCAGCCAAGATCAAAGCGGGAGGGGTTACAATGAGCAGTTCTTC
-	TRBV6-5	-	TRBJ1-1	CASSHNVAAEAFF	TGTGCCAGCAGTCACAACGTGGCCGCTGAAGCTTTCTTT
few	TRBV29-1	-	TRBJ2-5	CSPRTAETQYF	TGCAGCCCACGGACAGCAGAGACCCAGTACTTC
-	TRBV12-3/TRBV12-4	TRBD1	TRBJ1-1	CASRLTGGTEAFF	TGTGCCAGCAGACTGACAGGGGGCACTGAAGCTTTCTTT
-	TRBV27	-	TRBJ2-1	CASSSRGAIGGPEQFF	TGTGCCAGCAGTTCCCGCGGGGCAATTGGTGGCCCTGAGCAGTTCTTC
-	TRBV11-2	TRBD2	TRBJ2-3	CASSLRTSGGLADTQYF	TGTGCCAGCAGCTTGAGGACTAGCGGGGGGCTGGCCGATACGCAGTATTTT
-	TRBV6-1	-	TRBJ2-3	CASSALVQTSTDTQYF	TGTGCCAGCAGTGCCTTGGTACAGACCAGCACAGATACGCAGTATTTT
-	TRBV11-2	-	TRBJ1-1	CASSSMNTEAFF	TGTGCCAGCAGCTCCATGAACACTGAAGCTTTCTTT
-	TRBV19	TRBD1	TRBJ1-3	CASKLGTVSGSTIYF	TGTGCCAGTAAATTGGGGACAGTCTCTGGAAGCACCATATATTTT
once	TRBV7-8	-	TRBJ1-2	CASSLGGRLYGYTF	TGTGCCAGCAGCTTAGGAGGGCGGCTCTATGGCTACACCTTC
many	TRBV7-9	TRBD1	TRBJ1-2	CASSLAGQANYGYTF	TGTGCCAGCAGCTTAGCCGGACAGGCCAACTATGGCTACACCTTC
-	TRBV14	-	TRBJ1-1	CASSQHGGRADTEAFF	TGTGCCAGCAGCCAACATGGGGGCAGGGCAGATACTGAAGCTTTCTTT
-	TRBV7-3	-	TRBJ2-1	CASSLALFGNEQFF	TGTGCCAGCAGCTTAGCCCTTTTCGGGAATGAGCAGTTCTTC
-	TRBV28	-	TRBJ2-2	CASSPPVNTGELFF	TGTGCCAGCAGCCCCCCGGTCAACACCGGGGAGCTGTTTTTT
-	TRBV6-5	-	TRBJ1-4	CASSYDAGEKLFF	TGTGCCAGCAGTTATGACGCGGGAGAAAAACTGTTTTTT
-	TRBV3-1/TRBV3-2	-	TRBJ2-5	CASSSGETQYF	TGTGCCAGCAGCTCAGGGGAGACCCAGTACTTC
-	TRBV5-6	-	TRBJ1-3	CASSRLTSARSSGNTIYF	TGTGCCAGCAGCCGCCTAACCTCTGCCCGGAGCTCTGGAAACACCATATATTTT
-	TRBV19	TRBD2	TRBJ2-1	CASSVPGLEYNEQFF	TGTGCCAGTAGTGTCCCGGGACTAGAGTACAATGAGCAGTTCTTC
-	TRBV9	-	TRBJ2-7	CASSPGQTEVYEQYF	TGTGCCAGCAGCCCTGGACAGACGGAGGTCTACGAGCAGTACTTC
-	TRBV28	-	TRBJ1-5	CASSLVIENQPQHF	TGTGCCAGCAGTTTAGTAATAGAAAATCAGCCCCAGCATTTT
-	TRBV19	TRBD1	TRBJ1-2	CASREGTADYGYTF	TGTGCCAGTAGAGAAGGGACAGCCGACTATGGCTACACCTTC
-	TRBV28	TRBD2	TRBJ2-7	CASSDVAGGDEQYF	TGTGCCAGCAGTGACGTAGCGGGAGGGGACGAGCAGTACTTC
-	TRBV10-2	TRBD2	TRBJ2-7	CASSDFGTSGIYEQYF	TGCGCCAGCAGTGATTTCGGGACTAGCGGGATTTACGAGCAGTACTTC
-	TRBV12-3/TRBV12-4	-	TRBJ1-5	CASSLKNLGSQHF	TGTGCCAGCAGTTTGAAGAACCTCGGTTCCCAGCATTTT
-	TRBV18	-	TRBJ1-4	CASSPRSVKGLEKLFF	TGTGCCAGCTCACCAAGAAGTGTTAAGGGGCTAGAAAAACTGTTTTTT